These 12 T cell receptor beta chains were sequenced from one sample in a study of response to subunit inactivated influenza vaccine. Via MiXCR, TCRdb re-called the RT-PCR reads, giving one row per CDR3 protein. The sample records 550,000 to 800,000 distinct CDR3 sequences, about 15% being singletons. Sample: PBMCs from blood, taken 14 to 15 days before vaccination. The receptors were sampled from a man aged 50 to 59 who received an inactivated influenza vaccine.

The chain is built from TRBV7-9 and TRBJ2-1; no reliable D call. This CDR3 comprises 15 residues. Germline V gene sequence: CDR1 SEHNR, CDR2 FQNEAQ (reference sequence). V was clipped by 1 base and J by 5 bases, with 12 bases between them. The CDR3 region is CASSLGPPVNNEQFF. The CDR3 DNA reads as TGTGCCAGCAGCTTAGGCCCCCCGGTCAACAATGAGCAGTTCTTC.

J is TRBJ2-1 and V is TRBV5-1; TRBD1 matches 7 bases. This CDR3 spans 14 amino acids. Germline V gene data show CDR1 as SGHRS and CDR2 as YFSETQ. V gave up 2 bases and J gave up 5 bases; unmatched junction bases: 4. CDR3 sequence: CASSFGQADNEQFF. DNA of the CDR3: TGCGCCAGCAGCTTCGGACAGGCCGACAATGAGCAGTTCTTC.

This clonotype was detected only a few times. V and J are TRBV5-5 and TRBJ1-1; TRBD1 matches at 9 bases. The germline V gene encodes CDR1 SGHKS and CDR2 YYEKEE (reference sequence). J gave up 3 bases and V 3 bases, and 3 bases lay outside the gene matches. The CDR3 extends over 14 amino acids. The CDR3 coding sequence is TGTGCCAGCAGCTCGTGGACAGGGGACACTGAAGCTTTCTTT. Translating gives CASSSWTGDTEAFF.

The gene calls are TRBV15 and TRBJ2-6; no definite D call. The germline V gene encodes CDR1 LNHNV and CDR2 YYDKDF (reference sequence). The CDR3 contains 17 residues. With 0 bases removed from V and 1 base from J, the gap between germline ends came to 10 bases. CDR3 loop: CATSRDPRASGANVLTF. The CDR3 DNA sequence: TGTGCCACCAGCAGAGATCCAAGGGCATCTGGGGCCAACGTCCTGACTTTC.

Here the CDR3 reads CASSLGTGWTTEAFF. The DNA of the CDR3 is TGTGCCAGCAGCTTAGGGACGGGGTGGACCACTGAAGCTTTCTTT. The chain couples TRBV7-2 to TRBJ1-1; D ambiguous. The CDR3 has 15 residues. V was shortened by 1 base and J by 4 bases, with 13 bases between the two germline ends. Germline CDR1 SGHTA, CDR2 FQGNSA.

This clonotype appeared many times. The chain recombines TRBV5-1 with TRBJ2-3, with D uncertain. Germline lookup yields CDR1 SGHRS and CDR2 YFSETQ. CDR3 size: 16 residues. The ends were cut back, 4 bases at V and 1 base at J, with 16 bases in the middle. CDR3 sequence: CASSAALAQRTDTQYF. The CDR3 nucleotides read TGCGCCAGCAGCGCCGCGCTGGCACAGCGCACAGATACGCAGTATTTT.

The chain joins TRBV25-1 to TRBJ1-1; 8 nucleotides line up with TRBD1. Unmatched junction bases numbered 6, after V lost 6 bases and J lost 0 bases. Germline lookup yields CDR1 MGHDK and CDR2 SYGVNS. CDR3 length equals 15 residues. The CDR3: CASRRQGRMNTEAFF. The CDR3 bases are TGTGCCAGCAGGAGACAGGGGAGGATGAACACTGAAGCTTTCTTT.

The V call is TRBV4-3, the J call TRBJ2-1; TRBD2 matches at 12 bases. The CDR3 runs to 17 residues. Trimming cost V 0 bases and J 7 bases; bases outside gene matches: 7. The V gene's germline CDR1 is LGHNA and CDR2 YSLEER. In nucleotides, the CDR3 is TGCGCCAGCAGCCAAGAGGCTAGCGGGGGGGTAGTTAATGAGCAGTTCTTC. Protein product: CASSQEASGGVVNEQFF.

This CDR3 reads CASSLAGKDEAFF. CDR3 sequence (DNA): TGTGCCAGCAGCTTAGCTGGGAAGGATGAAGCTTTCTTT. The chain has TRBV7-9 and TRBJ1-1; D is undetermined. The CDR3 runs 13 residues. Germline V gene sequence: CDR1 SEHNR, CDR2 FQNEAQ (reference sequence). The ends were cut back, 0 bases at V and 7 bases at J, with 9 bases in the middle. Filled out from reference TRBV7-9 and TRBJ1-1, the complete variable domain reads DTGVSQNPRHKITKRGQNVTFRCDPISEHNRLYWYRQTLGQGPEFLTYFQNEAQLEKSRLLSDRFSAERPKGSFSTLEIQRTEQGDSAMYLCASSLAGKDEAFFGQGTRLTVV.

At least ten counts were recorded for this clonotype. The CDR3 region is CSAGVDYEQYF. CDR3 coding DNA: TGCAGCGCAGGGGTCGACTACGAGCAGTACTTC. The gene calls are TRBV29-1 and TRBJ2-7, with D perhaps matching TRBD1 (6 bases). The CDR3 consists of 11 residues. Per the germline V gene, CDR1 is SQVTM and CDR2 is ANQGSEA. Trimming removed 7 bases from V and 3 bases from J, with 10 bases in between.

This clonotype showed up just a few times. The chain employs TRBV4-3 and TRBJ2-1, with 9 bases lining up with TRBD2. CDR1 is LGHNA, CDR2 YSLEER, per germline. This CDR3 has 16 residues. The junction had 7 bases not matched to a gene; V was cut back by 0 bases and J by 7 bases. CDR3 residues: CASSQEVGTSGNEQFF. CDR3 sequence (DNA): TGCGCCAGCAGCCAAGAAGTCGGCACTAGCGGGAATGAGCAGTTCTTC.

The sample holds a few counts of this clonotype. The chain combines TRBV5-1 with TRBJ2-2, with D possibly matching TRBD1 (5 bases). The CDR3 loop spans 13 amino acids. In germline, CDR1 is SGHRS, CDR2 YFSETQ. This CDR3 is CASGRDRPGELFF. The DNA for the CDR3 is TGCGCTTCAGGTCGCGACAGACCCGGGGAGCTGTTTTTT.